These 32 T cell receptor beta chains originate from one sample sequenced in a study of chronic HIV infection and antiretroviral therapy. TCRdb ran MiXCR on the 5' RACE reads and lists one entry per CDR3 protein. The sample records fewer than 40,000 distinct CDR3 sequences, roughly 8% being singletons. The sequencing input was peripheral blood. Receptors were obtained from an adult who had HIV and had not received antiretroviral therapy, or was an uninfected healthy control (not recorded which).

In its sample, this clonotype was seen many times. The rearrangement uses TRBV7-9 and TRBJ2-1; the match to TRBD2 covers 10 bases. The CDR3 loop spans 17 amino acids. The germline gives CDR1 SEHNR, CDR2 FQNEAQ (reference sequence). V was clipped by 4 bases and J by 0 bases; unmatched bases: 6. The CDR3 region is CASSSSGSPSSYNEQFF. CDR3 nucleotides: TGTGCCAGCAGCTCTAGCGGGAGCCCAAGCTCCTACAATGAGCAGTTCTTC.

V gene TRBV28 combines with J gene TRBJ2-1; 10 bases match TRBD1. V lost 5 bases, J lost 6 bases, and 7 bases stayed unmatched. The CDR3 runs to 15 residues. Germline assignment: CDR1 MDHEN and CDR2 SYDVKM. Written as DNA, the CDR3 is TGTGCCAGCAGTCCTGTCGGGACAGGGGTCAATGAGCAGTTCTTC. Protein: CASSPVGTGVNEQFF.

This clonotype has only a few counts. The rearrangement uses TRBV7-2 and TRBJ1-1; D gene uncertain. V was clipped by 4 bases and J by 11 bases, with 14 bases between them. The germline V gene encodes CDR1 SGHTA and CDR2 FQGNSA. The CDR3 length is 12 residues. CDR3 nucleotide sequence: TGTGCCAGCAGCTCGTGGGAGGGAAGGGCTTTCTTT. Its translation is CASSSWEGRAFF.

This sequence joins TRBV27 and TRBJ2-2; possible D gene TRBD2, 6 bases. Trimming pared 5 bases from V and 6 bases from J, leaving 22 bases between. The CDR3 runs 17 residues. In germline, CDR1 is MNHEY, CDR2 SMNVEV (reference sequence). In DNA form, the CDR3 reads TGTGCCAGCAGTCCGTATCCTAGCGTCTGGTATTCCGGGGAGCTGTTTTTT. This encodes CASSPYPSVWYSGELFF.

A few counts support this clonotype. The V and J genes are TRBV20-1 and TRBJ2-7, with TRBD2 identical over 9 bases. With 3 bases clipped from V and 3 bases from J, the junction kept 3 bases outside the gene matches. Germline CDR1 is DFQATT and CDR2 is SNEGSKA (reference sequence). The CDR3 consists of 13 residues. CDR3 coding DNA: TGCAGTGCTAGCGCTAGCGGGATCTACGAGCAGTACTTC. Residues: CSASASGIYEQYF.

This clonotype has ten or more counts. The chain is built from TRBV7-9 and TRBJ2-7, with D perhaps matching TRBD2 (5 bases). The CDR3 covers 14 residues. V was shortened by 5 bases and J by 4 bases, with 15 bases between the two germline ends. Germline assignment: CDR1 SEHNR and CDR2 FQNEAQ (reference sequence). The CDR3 DNA follows: TGTGCCAGCAGCCACCGGGGAGAACCATACGAGCAGTACTTC. Amino acid sequence: CASSHRGEPYEQYF.

The rearrangement uses TRBV28 and TRBJ2-2; no definite D call. This CDR3 has 14 amino acids. Per germline, CDR1 MDHEN and CDR2 SYDVKM. The V end was cut by 2 bases, the J end by 3 bases, with 7 bases between. The CDR3 region has the DNA TGTGCCAGCAGTTTAAACAACTACACCGGGGAGCTGTTTTTT. Translating gives CASSLNNYTGELFF.

This chain links TRBV12-3 or TRBV12-4 with TRBJ2-7, with D possibly TRBD2 on 6 matching bases. The CDR3 extends over 11 amino acids. Trimming cost V 4 bases and J 11 bases, with 12 bases left between them. The CDR3 sequence is CASSSRGKEYF. As DNA, the CDR3 is TGTGCCAGCAGTTCCCGGGGGAAAGAGTACTTC.

This clonotype was picked up many times. The chain recombines TRBV10-2 with TRBJ1-1; tentative D call: TRBD1 (5 bases). Trimming took off 8 bases at V and 3 bases at J, with 16 bases between the two ends. The CDR3 is 14 amino acids. From germline, CDR1 is WSHSY and CDR2 SAAADI. Here the CDR3 reads CASADGAPDTEAFF. DNA of the CDR3: TGCGCCAGCGCGGATGGGGCGCCGGACACTGAAGCTTTCTTT.

This clonotype was seen a few times. This chain links TRBV20-1 with TRBJ1-6; tentatively, D is TRBD1 (6 bases). V dropped 6 bases and J dropped 7 bases, with 19 bases sitting between them. CDR1 is DFQATT and CDR2 is SNEGSKA in the germline V gene (reference sequence). The CDR3 extends over 15 amino acids. The CDR3 region has the DNA TGCAGTGCCAACCTATATGGGACAAGCAATTCACCCCTCCACTTT. Translation gives CSANLYGTSNSPLHF.

In its sample, this clonotype was seen many times. V is TRBV20-1 and J is TRBJ1-1; TRBD1 agrees at 7 bases. CDR1 DFQATT and CDR2 SNEGSKA come from the germline V gene (reference sequence). CDR3 size: 17 residues. DNA of the CDR3: TGCAGGGCTGTACGAGGGCTGACGACAGGGCTGGGAACTGAAGCTTTCTTT. This translates into CRAVRGLTTGLGTEAFF.

The chain links TRBV2 to TRBJ2-1; weak D call: TRBD1 (6 bases). Trimming cost V 3 bases and J 0 bases, with 6 bases left between them. Germline lookup yields CDR1 SNHLY and CDR2 FYNNEI. The CDR3 extends over 14 amino acids. CDR3 sequence: CASSETGSYNEQFF. The CDR3, as DNA: TGTGCCAGCAGTGAGACAGGCTCCTACAATGAGCAGTTCTTC.

This chain links TRBV29-1 with TRBJ2-1; tentative D call: TRBD2 (6 bases). This CDR3 has 13 amino acids. The germline gives CDR1 SQVTM, CDR2 ANQGSEA. Between the trimmed V and J ends, which lost 5 bases and 7 bases, there was a span of 15 bases. CDR3 amino acids: CSVYTGGVNEQFF. The CDR3 DNA is TGCAGCGTTTACACCGGAGGGGTGAATGAGCAGTTCTTC.

About this clonotype: A much larger clone differs by one base, so this may be a read error. The chain employs TRBV11-2 and TRBJ1-1; D is unclear. Trimming stripped 1 base from V and 12 bases from J, with 9 bases between. Germline V CDR1 and CDR2: SGHAT, FQNNGV. This CDR3 has 11 residues. Here the CDR3 DNA reads TGTGCCAGCAGCTTAGGAGACGAAACTTTCTTT. Its protein product is CASSLGDETFF.

This chain connects TRBV29-1 to TRBJ2-7, with D perhaps matching TRBD1 (5 bases). The CDR3 sequence is 14 residues long. V gave up 4 bases and J gave up 3 bases, with 16 bases separating them. CDR1 and CDR2 (germline): SQVTM, ANQGSEA. In nucleotides, the CDR3 is TGCAGCGTTGTCGAGGTGGCAGGGTACTACGAGCAGTACTTC. It is translated as CSVVEVAGYYEQYF.

In this sample, this clonotype turned up a few times. The chain couples TRBV29-1 to TRBJ1-3; D is ambiguous. The V and J ends lost 7 bases and 2 bases respectively, with 21 bases between them. The CDR3 runs 16 residues. Germline V gives CDR1 SQVTM, CDR2 ANQGSEA. In DNA form, the CDR3 reads TGCAGCGCCCGAGTTGAGCCCCTGAACCCTGGAAACACCATATATTTT. It is translated as CSARVEPLNPGNTIYF.

The chain combines TRBV14 with TRBJ2-3; D may match TRBD1 or TRBD2 (5 bases each). CDR1 and CDR2 (germline): SGHDN, FVKESK. Deletions cut 2 bases from V and 6 bases from J, with 9 bases between. This CDR3 contains 13 residues. Written as DNA, the CDR3 is TGTGCCAGCAGCCAACAGGGCGGGGATACGCAGTATTTT. Translating gives CASSQQGGDTQYF.

Ten or more counts support this clonotype. The chain has TRBV12-3 or TRBV12-4 and TRBJ2-1, with 8 bases matching TRBD1. Unmatched junction bases numbered 9, after V lost 7 bases and J lost 7 bases. CDR3 length equals 14 residues. The CDR3 nucleotides are TGTGCCAGCAATTCCCAGGGGGCCGTAAATGAGCAGTTCTTC. This sequence encodes CASNSQGAVNEQFF.

At least ten counts were recorded for this clonotype. The chain couples TRBV29-1 to TRBJ2-3, with D unclear. Trimming took off 4 bases at V and 0 bases at J, with 5 bases between the two ends. Germline CDR1 and CDR2: SQVTM and ANQGSEA. The CDR3 totals 12 residues. The CDR3 coding sequence is TGCAGCGTTGTATATAGCACAGATACGCAGTATTTT. It specifies CSVVYSTDTQYF.

The J gene is TRBJ2-1, the V gene TRBV5-5; 9 nucleotides align to TRBD1. Unmatched junction bases numbered 15, after V lost 4 bases and J lost 7 bases. This CDR3 has 17 residues. The V gene's germline CDR1 is SGHKS and CDR2 YYEKEE (reference sequence). The CDR3 here is CASSQGNAGQGFNEQFF. In DNA, the CDR3 is TGTGCCAGCAGCCAAGGAAACGCGGGACAGGGTTTTAATGAGCAGTTCTTC.

This rearrangement joins TRBV9 to TRBJ2-1; 12 bases are a match to TRBD2. This CDR3 is built from 16 residues. V lost 4 bases to trimming and J lost 6 bases; unmatched junction nucleotides: 8. From germline, CDR1 is SGDLS and CDR2 YYNGEE. CDR3 bases: TGTGCCAGCAGCCTGGTCGGGACTAGCGGGCGCAATGAGCAGTTCTTC. Protein: CASSLVGTSGRNEQFF.

The chain couples TRBV21-1 to TRBJ2-7; the D segment call TRBD2 is taken from the table without a DNA check. TRBV21-1 is noted as a pseudogene. The CDR3 extends over 15 amino acids. Here the CDR3 DNA reads TGTGCCAGCAGCAAAGTCATAGCGGGAACCTACGAGCAGTACTTC. Its translation is CASSKVIAGTYEQYF.

This clonotype was found a few times. The V call is TRBV2, the J call TRBJ2-2, with D unresolved. Per the germline V gene, CDR1 is SNHLY and CDR2 is FYNNEI. V was trimmed by 3 bases and J by 4 bases, leaving 0 bases between them. The CDR3 contains 11 residues. This chain's CDR3 is CASSDTGELFF. The CDR3 bases are TGTGCCAGCAGTGACACCGGGGAGCTGTTTTTT.

This clonotype was counted at least ten times. The chain employs TRBV2 and TRBJ1-1; no clear D. V shed 5 bases and J shed 4 bases, with 8 bases lying between them. The CDR3 contains 12 residues. Germline V gene sequence: CDR1 SNHLY, CDR2 FYNNEI. DNA of the CDR3: TGTGCCAGCAGTTTAGACGTCACTGAAGCTTTCTTT. Residues: CASSLDVTEAFF. The full variable domain, completed using reference TRBV2 and TRBJ1-1, is EPEVTQTPSHQVTQMGQEVILRCVPISNHLYFYWYRQILGQKVEFLVSFYNNEISEKSEIFDDQFSVERPDGSNFTLKIRSTKLEDSAMYFCASSLDVTEAFFGQGTRLTVV.

This clonotype was counted between two and nine times. The chain carries TRBV9 and TRBJ1-2; 7 nucleotides align to TRBD1. Trimming cost V 0 bases and J 2 bases; bases outside gene matches: 1. CDR1 and CDR2 from the germline V gene are SGDLS and YYNGEE. This CDR3 has 14 residues. The CDR3 bases are TGTGCCAGCAGCGTAGGACAGGGCAACTATGGCTACACCTTC. Translating it yields CASSVGQGNYGYTF. Full variable domain (outside the CDR3, taken from reference TRBV9 and TRBJ1-2): DSGVTQTPKHLITATGQRVTLRCSPRSGDLSVYWYQQSLDQGLQFLIQYYNGEERAKGNILERFSAQQFPDLHSELNLSSLELGDSALYFCASSVGQGNYGYTFGSGTRLTVV.

The table lists this clonotype with many counts. The chain couples TRBV10-3 to TRBJ2-7; D unclear. The CDR3 loop spans 14 amino acids. V lost 3 bases, J lost 0 bases, and 9 bases lay in between. Germline CDR1 ENHRY, CDR2 SYGVKD. The CDR3 spells CAISDSVSSYEQYF. The CDR3 DNA is TGTGCCATCAGTGATTCCGTGAGCTCCTACGAGCAGTACTTC.

This clonotype was recorded a few times. The chain joins TRBV20-1 to TRBJ1-3, with D unresolved. The CDR3 sequence is 13 residues long. Trimming left V 6 bases short and J 1 base short, with 10 bases between. The V gene's germline CDR1 is DFQATT and CDR2 SNEGSKA (reference sequence). As DNA, the CDR3 is TGCAGTGCCACGAGAATGTCTGGAAACACCATATATTTT. This sequence encodes CSATRMSGNTIYF.

Only a few counts were recorded for this clonotype. The rearrangement links TRBV28 to TRBJ1-4; D gene ambiguous. The CDR3 length is 15 residues. V lost 4 bases and J lost 6, with 15 bases in between. Per germline, CDR1 MDHEN and CDR2 SYDVKM. CDR3 DNA sequence: TGTGCCAGCAGTTCACATCTATCCCAATATGAAAAACTGTTTTTT. This translates into CASSSHLSQYEKLFF.

This chain connects TRBV5-1 to TRBJ1-1; 8 bases match TRBD1. Germline V gene data show CDR1 as SGHRS and CDR2 as YFSETQ. The CDR3 extends over 13 amino acids. J was trimmed by 6 bases and V by 4 bases; bases with no gene match: 5. The CDR3 spells CASSHGQGSEAFF. CDR3 DNA: TGCGCCAGCAGCCATGGACAGGGCTCTGAAGCTTTCTTT.

In this sample, this clonotype turned up many times. The chain couples TRBV2 to TRBJ2-1; no clear D. From germline, CDR1 is SNHLY and CDR2 FYNNEI. V was clipped by 7 bases and J by 5 bases, with 9 bases between them. The CDR3 has 12 residues. The CDR3 coding sequence is TGTGCCAGCAATGCCGGAAACAATGAGCAGTTCTTC. Protein product: CASNAGNNEQFF. Full variable domain (outside the CDR3, taken from reference TRBV2 and TRBJ2-1): EPEVTQTPSHQVTQMGQEVILRCVPISNHLYFYWYRQILGQKVEFLVSFYNNEISEKSEIFDDQFSVERPDGSNFTLKIRSTKLEDSAMYFCASNAGNNEQFFGPGTRLTVL.

This chain uses TRBV5-1 with TRBJ1-1, with D perhaps TRBD1 (5 bases). V was trimmed by 4 bases and J by 5 bases, leaving 12 bases between them. The germline V gene has CDR1 SGHRS and CDR2 YFSETQ. The CDR3 is made up of 13 amino acids. The CDR3 here is CASSPGGGTEAFF. The CDR3 DNA follows: TGCGCCAGCAGCCCCGGGGGTGGGACTGAAGCTTTCTTT.

This clonotype was counted ten times or more. Written as DNA, the CDR3 is TGCAGTGCTTTCCGGACAGGGGGAGCAGATACGCAGTATTTT. Translation gives CSAFRTGGADTQYF. The chain employs TRBV20-1 and TRBJ2-3; 10 nucleotides line up with TRBD1. Germline CDR1 DFQATT, CDR2 SNEGSKA (reference sequence). Unmatched junction bases numbered 6, after V lost 5 bases and J lost 4 bases. This CDR3 comprises 14 residues.